The T cell receptor beta chain described here comes from a study of response to subunit inactivated influenza vaccine. Study outcomes and limitations: After each seasonal influenza vaccination, few new T cells are recruited, the authors suggested.

TCRdb reanalysed the RT-PCR reads using MiXCR and keeps one entry per CDR3 protein. This sample carries over 800,000 distinct CDR3 sequences, 20% to 25% of them seen once, and the ten largest clones take 9.5% to 13%. Per the germline V gene, CDR1 is DFQATT and CDR2 is SNEGSKA (reference sequence). The CDR3 contains 15 residues. V lost 3 bases, J lost 4 bases, and 18 bases lay in between. Comments on this clonotype: Its antigen remains unknown.

This TCR was sampled from a man aged 45-65 years who received an inactivated influenza vaccine. V usage is TRBV20-1 and J usage is TRBJ1-2, with D possibly being TRBD1 (5 bases). The sample consisted of PBMCs from blood, taken 4 to 6 days after vaccination. The CDR3 coding sequence is TGCAGTGCTAGTAGTAACGGGGCGGTTGGCTATGGCTACACCTTC. This codes for CSASSNGAVGYGYTF.